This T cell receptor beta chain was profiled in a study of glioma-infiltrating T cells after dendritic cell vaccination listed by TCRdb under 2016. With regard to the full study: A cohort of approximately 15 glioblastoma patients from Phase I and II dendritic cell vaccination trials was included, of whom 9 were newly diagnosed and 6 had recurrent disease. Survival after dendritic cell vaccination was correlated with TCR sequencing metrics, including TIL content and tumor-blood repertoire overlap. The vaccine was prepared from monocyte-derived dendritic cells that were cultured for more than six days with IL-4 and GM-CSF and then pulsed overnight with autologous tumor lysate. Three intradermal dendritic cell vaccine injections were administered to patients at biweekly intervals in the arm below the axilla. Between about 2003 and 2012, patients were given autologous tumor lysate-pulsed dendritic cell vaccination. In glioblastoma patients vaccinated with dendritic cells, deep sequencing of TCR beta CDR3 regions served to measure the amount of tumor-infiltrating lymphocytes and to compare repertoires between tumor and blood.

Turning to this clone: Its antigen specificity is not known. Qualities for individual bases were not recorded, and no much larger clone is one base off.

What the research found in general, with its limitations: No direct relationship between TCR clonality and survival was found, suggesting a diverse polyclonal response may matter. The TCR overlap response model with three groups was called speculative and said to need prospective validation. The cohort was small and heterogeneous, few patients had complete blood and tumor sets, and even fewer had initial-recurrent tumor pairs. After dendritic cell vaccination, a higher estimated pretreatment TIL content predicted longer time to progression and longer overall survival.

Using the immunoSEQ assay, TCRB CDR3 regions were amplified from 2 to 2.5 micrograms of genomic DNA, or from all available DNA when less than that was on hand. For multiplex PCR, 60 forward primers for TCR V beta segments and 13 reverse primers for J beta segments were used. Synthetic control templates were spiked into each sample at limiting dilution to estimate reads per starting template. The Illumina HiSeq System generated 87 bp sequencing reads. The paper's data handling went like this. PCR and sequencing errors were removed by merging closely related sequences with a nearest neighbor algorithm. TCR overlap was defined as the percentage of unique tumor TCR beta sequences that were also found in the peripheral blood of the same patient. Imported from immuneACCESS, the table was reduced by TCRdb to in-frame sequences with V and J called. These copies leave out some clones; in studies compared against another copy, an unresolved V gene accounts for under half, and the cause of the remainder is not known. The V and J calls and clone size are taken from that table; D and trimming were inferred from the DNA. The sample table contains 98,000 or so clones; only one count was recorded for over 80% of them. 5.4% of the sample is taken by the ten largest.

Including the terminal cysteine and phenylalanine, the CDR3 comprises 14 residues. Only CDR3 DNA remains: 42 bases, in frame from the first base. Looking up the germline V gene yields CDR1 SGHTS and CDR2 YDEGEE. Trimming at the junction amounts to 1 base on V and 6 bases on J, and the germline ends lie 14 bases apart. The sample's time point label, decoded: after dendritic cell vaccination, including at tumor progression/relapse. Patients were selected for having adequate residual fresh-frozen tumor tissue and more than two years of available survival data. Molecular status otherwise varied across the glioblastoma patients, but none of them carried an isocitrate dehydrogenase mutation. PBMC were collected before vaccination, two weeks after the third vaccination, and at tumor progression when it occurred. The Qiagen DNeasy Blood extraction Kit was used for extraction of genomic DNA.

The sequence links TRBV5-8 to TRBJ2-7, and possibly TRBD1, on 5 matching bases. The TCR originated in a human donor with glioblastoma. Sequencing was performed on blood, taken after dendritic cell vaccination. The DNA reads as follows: TGTGCCAGCAGCTTGAAAAGGGGCAGCAGCGAGCAGTACTTC. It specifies CASSLKRGSSEQYF.